The 19 T cell receptor beta chains below come from one sample, sequenced in a study of blood T cells in healthy people across ages. It was with a sample-barcoded 5' primer and a J-beta primer mix that a second PCR of roughly 7 to 12 cycles was run. TCRdb reprocessed the 5' RACE reads with MiXCR, giving one entry per CDR3 protein. The sample lists about 1.5 million distinct CDR3 sequences; 42% were seen once. The specimen sequenced was blood. These receptors originate from a woman in her late teens or twenties in good health.

This clonotype was picked up a small number of times. The chain combines TRBV3-1 with TRBJ1-2; 11 bases agree with TRBD1. Germline assignment: CDR1 LGHDT and CDR2 YNNKEL (reference sequence). V trimming: 3 bases; J trimming: 0 bases; junction bases outside the gene matches: 6. The CDR3 sequence is 17 residues long. This CDR3 is CASSQWTGGFTNYGYTF. The CDR3 nucleotides read TGTGCCAGCAGCCAGTGGACAGGGGGCTTTACTAACTATGGCTACACCTTC. The full variable domain, in which reference TRBV3-1 and TRBJ1-2 provide the parts outside the CDR3, is DTAVSQTPKYLVTQMGNDKSIKCEQNLGHDTMYWYKQDSKKFLKIMFSYNNKELIINETVPNRFSPKSPDKAHLNLHINSLELGDSAVYFCASSQWTGGFTNYGYTFGSGTRLTVV.

This chain uses TRBV20-1 with TRBJ2-6; D is ambiguous. V was shortened by 4 bases and J by 0 bases, with 7 bases between the two germline ends. The CDR3 is 14 residues long. Germline CDR1 DFQATT, CDR2 SNEGSKA (reference sequence). The CDR3: CSATPGSGANVLTF. The DNA of the CDR3 is TGCAGTGCTACCCCAGGCTCTGGGGCCAACGTCCTGACTTTC.

The V gene is TRBV20-1, the J gene TRBJ2-1; 10 bases are a match to TRBD2. The closer fit of TRBJ2-7 to the DNA end suggests the J call may be wrong. The CDR3 is 14 amino acids. The germline V gene has CDR1 DFQATT and CDR2 SNEGSKA (reference sequence). The CDR3 is CSARDPGLADEQYF. For the CDR3, the DNA is TGCAGTGCTAGAGACCCTGGACTAGCGGATGAGCAGTACTTC.

The count of this clonotype is one. This rearrangement joins TRBV4-1 to TRBJ2-3; 7 bases line up with TRBD2. V was pared by 0 bases and J by 0 bases, with 12 bases of the junction left unmatched. This CDR3 has 19 residues. The germline gives CDR1 MGHRA, CDR2 YSYEKL. The CDR3 loop is CASSQDPAGMQDSTDTQYF. The CDR3 coding sequence is TGCGCCAGCAGCCAAGATCCAGCGGGGATGCAGGATAGCACAGATACGCAGTATTTT.

The chain links TRBV5-1 to TRBJ2-1, with D perhaps TRBD1 (6 bases). The germline CDR1 and CDR2 sequences are SGHRS and YFSETQ. Trimming took off 2 bases at V and 3 bases at J, with 27 bases between the two ends. The CDR3 is 20 amino acids. CDR3 in DNA: TGCGCCAGCAGCTTTCAAGGCACTCTATCAAGTGGGGGCTACTACAATGAGCAGTTCTTC. Its translation: CASSFQGTLSSGGYYNEQFF.

The chain combines TRBV20-1 with TRBJ2-5; D ambiguous. The CDR3 has 13 amino acids. The ends were cut back, 6 bases at V and 11 bases at J, with 22 bases in the middle. Per the germline V gene, CDR1 is DFQATT and CDR2 is SNEGSKA (reference sequence). The CDR3 sequence is CSAKDTFREEQYF. In nucleotides, the CDR3 is TGCAGTGCCAAAGACACTTTTAGGGAAGAGCAGTACTTC.

The V call is TRBV11-2, the J call TRBJ2-4, with a possible D match to TRBD2 (6 bases). The DNA end lines up better with TRBJ2-7; the J call may be wrong. This CDR3 comprises 15 residues. Germline V CDR1 and CDR2: SGHAT, FQNNGV. Here the CDR3 reads CASSLVRGFENEQYF. CDR3 DNA: TGTGCCAGCAGCTTAGTCCGGGGGTTTGAGAACGAGCAGTACTTC.

This rearrangement joins TRBV6-1 to TRBJ2-7, with 8 bases matching TRBD1. The CDR3 spans 15 residues. J lost 2 bases, V lost 1 base, and 4 bases had no gene match. Per germline, CDR1 MNHNS and CDR2 SASEGT. CDR3 DNA: TGTGCCAGCAGTGAAGGGACAGGGCCTCCCTACGAGCAGTACTTC. This gives the protein CASSEGTGPPYEQYF.

V usage is TRBV7-6 and J usage is TRBJ2-7; D is possibly TRBD1 (5 bases). V shed 5 bases and J shed 3 bases, with 11 bases lying between them. In germline, CDR1 is SGHVS, CDR2 FNYEAQ. This CDR3 is 13 amino acids long. CDR3 in DNA: TGTGCCAGCAGCGATACAGGATACTACGAGCAGTACTTC. It yields the protein CASSDTGYYEQYF.

A word on this clonotype: An end of the junction does not agree with germline; a read error may underlie this. The rearrangement links TRBV3-1 to TRBJ2-3, with unresolved D. Per germline, CDR1 LGHDT and CDR2 YNNKEL (reference sequence). The CDR3 is 11 residues long. DNA of the CDR3: TGTCCCAGCAGCCAAACAGATACGCAGTATTTT. Translation: CPSSQTDTQYF.

The V and J genes are TRBV12-3 or TRBV12-4 and TRBJ2-7, with unresolved D. This CDR3 spans 13 amino acids. Trimming pared 2 bases from V and 7 bases from J, leaving 12 bases between. DNA for the CDR3: TGTGCCAGCAGTTTATTATCTCGCCGAGAGCAGTACTTC. Protein sequence: CASSLLSRREQYF.

The chain links TRBV29-1 to TRBJ2-7; 9 bases match TRBD1. There are 14 residues in the CDR3. Germline-derived CDR1 and CDR2 are SQVTM and ANQGSEA. Trimming at V came to 3 bases and at J to 3 bases, leaving 6 bases not matched to a gene. This CDR3 reads CSVELRDRDYEQYF. The CDR3 DNA reads as TGCAGCGTTGAGCTACGGGACAGGGACTACGAGCAGTACTTC.

V and J are TRBV12-3 or TRBV12-4 and TRBJ2-7, with 10 bases lining up with TRBD2. The ends lost 6 bases at V and 1 base at J; junction bases unmatched: 15. This CDR3 is 18 amino acids long. The DNA for the CDR3 is TGTGCCAGCAGCCTAGGCATTATGTCTAGCGGGGGATCCTACGAGCAGTACTTC. Translating gives CASSLGIMSSGGSYEQYF.

This chain connects TRBV7-2 to TRBJ2-7, with no clear D. This CDR3 comprises 15 residues. V was trimmed by 5 bases and J by 0 bases, leaving 14 bases between them. Germline V gene lookup returns CDR1 SGHTA and CDR2 FQGNSA. The CDR3 coding sequence is TGTGCCAGCAGCCCAGAGCAGGTACTCTCCTACGAGCAGTACTTC. Translated: CASSPEQVLSYEQYF.

This chain uses TRBV2 with TRBJ1-2, with TRBD1 matching over 8 bases. CDR3 length equals 14 residues. CDR1 is SNHLY and CDR2 is FYNNEI in the germline V gene. J lost 7 bases, V lost 6 bases, and 10 bases had no gene match. This CDR3 is CASSPRTGFSGYTF. The DNA for the CDR3 is TGTGCCAGCAGCCCCAGGACAGGGTTTAGTGGCTACACCTTC.

The chain carries TRBV4-1 and TRBJ1-1; a possible D gene is TRBD1 (6 bases). The CDR3 is 15 amino acids. The germline V gene encodes CDR1 MGHRA and CDR2 YSYEKL. V was clipped by 2 bases and J by 1 base, with 11 bases between them. The CDR3, as DNA: TGCGCCAGCAGCCAACGGGGGCGCGGGAACACTGAAGCTTTCTTT. Residues: CASSQRGRGNTEAFF.

The gene calls are TRBV12-3 or TRBV12-4 and TRBJ2-6, with D perhaps matching TRBD1 (6 bases). The CDR3 totals 15 residues. Trimming stripped 9 bases from V and 0 bases from J, with 12 bases between. CDR3 sequence: CASRQDVSGANVLTF. The CDR3, as DNA: TGTGCCAGTAGACAGGATGTCTCTGGGGCCAACGTCCTGACTTTC.

This clonotype came up many times. V is TRBV29-1 and J is TRBJ2-7; D gene unclear. With 4 bases removed from V and 4 bases from J, the gap between germline ends came to 14 bases. Germline values: CDR1 SQVTM, CDR2 ANQGSEA. The CDR3 is 13 amino acids. CDR3 sequence (DNA): TGCAGCGTTGTCTCACGGTCGCGGTACGAGCAGTACTTC. This gives the protein CSVVSRSRYEQYF.

This clonotype was counted a few times. This chain connects TRBV4-3 to TRBJ1-5; D not resolved. The V gene lost 0 bases and the J gene lost 4 bases, with 10 bases spanning the gap. Germline V gives CDR1 LGHNA, CDR2 YSLEER. The CDR3 runs to 15 residues. This chain's CDR3 is CASSQDRSQNQPQHF. DNA for the CDR3: TGCGCCAGCAGCCAAGACCGCAGTCAAAATCAGCCCCAGCATTTT.